The TCR beta chain described here comes from a study of blood T cells in healthy people across ages. This clonotype has more than one count but fewer than ten. Germline V gene sequence: CDR1 SQVTM, CDR2 ANQGSEA. The CDR3 consists of 13 residues. V was clipped by 7 bases and J by 0 bases, with 13 bases between them. Using a J-beta primer mix together with a sample-barcoded 5' primer, a second PCR was run for roughly 6 to 12 cycles. TCRdb fed the 5' RACE reads into MiXCR, producing one record per CDR3 protein. The sample carries hundreds of thousands of distinct CDR3 sequences, around two thirds recorded once.

This receptor was identified in a young man in good health. The gene calls are TRBV29-1 and TRBJ2-7; a weak D match, TRBD1 (6 bases). Source material: blood. CDR3 nucleotide sequence: TGCAGCGCAACAGGGTACGGCTCCTACGAGCAGTACTTC. This encodes CSATGYGSYEQYF.